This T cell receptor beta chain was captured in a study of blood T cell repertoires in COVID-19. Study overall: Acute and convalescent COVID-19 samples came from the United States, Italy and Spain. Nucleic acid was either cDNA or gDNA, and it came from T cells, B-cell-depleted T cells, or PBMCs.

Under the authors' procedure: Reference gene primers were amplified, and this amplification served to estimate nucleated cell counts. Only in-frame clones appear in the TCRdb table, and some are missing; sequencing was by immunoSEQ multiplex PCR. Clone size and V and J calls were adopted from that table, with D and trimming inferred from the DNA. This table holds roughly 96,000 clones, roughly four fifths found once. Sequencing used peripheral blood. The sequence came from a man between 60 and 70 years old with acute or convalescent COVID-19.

In DNA form, the CDR3 reads TGTGCCAGCAGGGTTGGCGCGGCAGATACGCAGTATTTT. Its translation is CASRVGAADTQYF. The rearrangement links TRBV28 to TRBJ2-3, with no clear D. This CDR3 contains 13 residues. The V end lost 6 bases, the J end lost 4 bases, and 11 bases lay between the germline ends. Germline V gene sequence: CDR1 MDHEN, CDR2 SYDVKM.